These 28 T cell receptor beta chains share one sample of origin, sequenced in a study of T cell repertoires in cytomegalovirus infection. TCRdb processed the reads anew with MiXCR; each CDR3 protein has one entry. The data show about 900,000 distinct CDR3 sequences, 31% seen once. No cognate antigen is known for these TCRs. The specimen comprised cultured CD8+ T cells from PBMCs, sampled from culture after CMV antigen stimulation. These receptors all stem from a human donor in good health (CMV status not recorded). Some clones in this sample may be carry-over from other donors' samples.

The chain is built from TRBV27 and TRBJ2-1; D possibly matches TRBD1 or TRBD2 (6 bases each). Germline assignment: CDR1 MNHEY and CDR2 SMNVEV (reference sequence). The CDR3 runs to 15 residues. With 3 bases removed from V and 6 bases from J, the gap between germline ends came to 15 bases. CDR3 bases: TGTGCCAGCAGTTTCGGGTCGGGGGCGGTCAATGAGCAGTTCTTC. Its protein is CASSFGSGAVNEQFF.

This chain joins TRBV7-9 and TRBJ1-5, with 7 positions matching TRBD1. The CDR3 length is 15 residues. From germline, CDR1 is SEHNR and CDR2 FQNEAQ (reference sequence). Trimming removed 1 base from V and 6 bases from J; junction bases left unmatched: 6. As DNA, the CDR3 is TGTGCCAGCAGCTTAGGACAGGGTCCGTTTCAGCCCCAGCATTTT. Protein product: CASSLGQGPFQPQHF.

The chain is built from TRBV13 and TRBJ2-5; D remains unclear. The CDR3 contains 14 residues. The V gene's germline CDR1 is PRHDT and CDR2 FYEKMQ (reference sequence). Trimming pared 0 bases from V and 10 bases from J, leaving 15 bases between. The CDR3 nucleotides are TGTGCCAGCAGCTTAGGCCGGTCCCACCAGGACCAGTACTTC. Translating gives CASSLGRSHQDQYF.

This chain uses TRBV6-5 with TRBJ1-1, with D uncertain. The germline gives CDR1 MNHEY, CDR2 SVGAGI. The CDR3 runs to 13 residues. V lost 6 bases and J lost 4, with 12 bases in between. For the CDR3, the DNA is TGTGCCAGCAGCCTACATGAAGGCACTGAAGCTTTCTTT. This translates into CASSLHEGTEAFF.

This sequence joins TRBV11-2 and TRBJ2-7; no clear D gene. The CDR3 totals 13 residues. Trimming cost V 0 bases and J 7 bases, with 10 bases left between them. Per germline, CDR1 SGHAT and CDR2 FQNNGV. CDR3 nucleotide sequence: TGTGCCAGCAGCTTAGATCTTGACGCAGAGCAGTACTTC. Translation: CASSLDLDAEQYF.

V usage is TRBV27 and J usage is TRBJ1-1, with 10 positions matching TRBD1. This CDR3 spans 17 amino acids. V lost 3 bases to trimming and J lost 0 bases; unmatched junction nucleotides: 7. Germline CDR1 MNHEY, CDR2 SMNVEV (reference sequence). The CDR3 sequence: CASSFLRTGGLNTEAFF. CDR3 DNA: TGTGCCAGCAGTTTTCTTCGGACAGGGGGATTGAACACTGAAGCTTTCTTT.

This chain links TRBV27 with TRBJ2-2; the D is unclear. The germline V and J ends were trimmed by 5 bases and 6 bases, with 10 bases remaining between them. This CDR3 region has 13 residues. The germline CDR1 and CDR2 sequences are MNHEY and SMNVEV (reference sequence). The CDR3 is CASSAEVAGELFF. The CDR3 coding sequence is TGTGCCAGCAGTGCCGAGGTGGCCGGGGAGCTGTTTTTT.

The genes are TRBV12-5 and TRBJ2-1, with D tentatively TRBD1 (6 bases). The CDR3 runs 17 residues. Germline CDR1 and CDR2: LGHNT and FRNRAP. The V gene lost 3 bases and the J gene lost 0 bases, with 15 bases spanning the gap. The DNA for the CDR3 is TGTGCTAGTGGTTTCTCCGTGGACAGAAGCTCCTACAATGAGCAGTTCTTC. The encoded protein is CASGFSVDRSSYNEQFF. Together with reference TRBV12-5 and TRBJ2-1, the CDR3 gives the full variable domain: DARVTQTPRHKVTEMGQEVTMRCQPILGHNTVFWYRQTMMQGLELLAYFRNRAPLDDSGMPKDRFSAEMPDATLATLKIQPSEPRDSAVYFCASGFSVDRSSYNEQFFGPGTRLTVL.

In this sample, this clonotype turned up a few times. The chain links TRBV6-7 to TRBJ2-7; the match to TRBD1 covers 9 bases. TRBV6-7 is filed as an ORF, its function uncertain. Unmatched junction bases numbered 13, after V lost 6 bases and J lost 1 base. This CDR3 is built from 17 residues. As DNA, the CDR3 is TGTGCCAGCAGAAGGGACAGGGAGAGGAGGGATTCCTACGAGCAGTACGTC. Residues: CASRRDRERRDSYEQYV.

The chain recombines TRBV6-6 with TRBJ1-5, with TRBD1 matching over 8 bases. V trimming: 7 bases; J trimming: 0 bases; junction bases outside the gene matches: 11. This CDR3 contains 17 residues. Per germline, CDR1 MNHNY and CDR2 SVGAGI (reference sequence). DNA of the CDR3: TGTGCCAGCAACACCCCCTGGACAGGGAATAGCAATCAGCCCCAGCATTTT. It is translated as CASNTPWTGNSNQPQHF.

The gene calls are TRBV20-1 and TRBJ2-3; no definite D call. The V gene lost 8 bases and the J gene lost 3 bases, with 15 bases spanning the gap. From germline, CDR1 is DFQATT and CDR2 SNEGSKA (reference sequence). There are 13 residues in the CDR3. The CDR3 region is CSPTVDGTDTQYF. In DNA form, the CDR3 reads TGCAGTCCTACGGTTGATGGGACAGATACGCAGTATTTT.

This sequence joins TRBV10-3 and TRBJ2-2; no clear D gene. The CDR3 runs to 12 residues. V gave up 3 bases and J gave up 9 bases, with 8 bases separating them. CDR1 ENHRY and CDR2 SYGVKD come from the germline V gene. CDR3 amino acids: CAISESTRELFF. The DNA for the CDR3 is TGTGCCATCAGTGAATCGACGCGGGAGCTGTTTTTT.

This CDR3 reads CASSVETSGTLGTGELFF. The CDR3 nucleotides are TGTGCCAGCAGCGTCGAGACTAGCGGCACCCTGGGCACCGGGGAGCTGTTTTTT. This chain joins TRBV7-6 and TRBJ2-2; TRBD2 agrees at 9 bases. CDR1 is SGHVS and CDR2 is FNYEAQ in the germline V gene. The CDR3 loop spans 18 amino acids. V lost 5 bases, J lost 4 bases, and 14 bases stayed unmatched. The full variable domain, in which reference TRBV7-6 and TRBJ2-2 provide the parts outside the CDR3, is GAGVSQSPRYKVTKRGQDVALRCDPISGHVSLYWYRQALGQGPEFLTYFNYEAQQDKSGLPNDRFSAERPEGSISTLTIQRTEQRDSAMYRCASSVETSGTLGTGELFFGEGSRLTVL.

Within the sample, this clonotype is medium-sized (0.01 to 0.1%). The CDR3 coding sequence is TGTGCCAGCAGTTCTAATTACAATGAGCAGTTCTTC. Protein: CASSSNYNEQFF. The genes are TRBV7-9 and TRBJ2-1; D not certain. The CDR3 is made up of 12 amino acids. With 6 bases removed from V and 4 bases from J, the gap between germline ends came to 7 bases. Per the germline V gene, CDR1 is SEHNR and CDR2 is FQNEAQ (reference sequence).

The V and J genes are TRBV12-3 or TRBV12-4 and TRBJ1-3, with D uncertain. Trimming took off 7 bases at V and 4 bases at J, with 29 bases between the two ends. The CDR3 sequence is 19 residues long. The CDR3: CASTLGIVREGLWGNTIYF. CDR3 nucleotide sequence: TGTGCCAGCACCCTAGGGATCGTGCGGGAGGGCCTGTGGGGAAACACCATATATTTT.

CDR3 amino acids: CASSQSPLAGGPQETQYF. In DNA, the CDR3 is TGCGCCAGCAGCCAGAGCCCACTAGCGGGGGGGCCCCAAGAGACCCAGTACTTC. The chain combines TRBV4-1 with TRBJ2-5; TRBD2 aligns across 13 bases. The CDR3 is 18 residues long. The V gene's germline CDR1 is MGHRA and CDR2 YSYEKL. The ends lost 3 bases at V and 1 base at J; junction bases unmatched: 8.

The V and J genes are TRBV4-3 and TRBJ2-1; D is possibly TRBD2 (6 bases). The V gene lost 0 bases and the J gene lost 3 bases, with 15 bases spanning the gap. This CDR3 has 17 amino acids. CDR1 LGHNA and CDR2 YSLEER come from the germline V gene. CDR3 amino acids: CASSQDWGTRLYNEQFF. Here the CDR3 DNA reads TGCGCCAGCAGCCAAGATTGGGGGACTCGTCTCTACAATGAGCAGTTCTTC.

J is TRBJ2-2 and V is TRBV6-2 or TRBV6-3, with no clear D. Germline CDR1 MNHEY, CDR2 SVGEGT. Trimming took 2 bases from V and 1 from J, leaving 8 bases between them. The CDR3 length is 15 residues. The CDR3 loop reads CASSYNRGNTGELFF. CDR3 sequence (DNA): TGTGCCAGCAGTTACAACAGAGGGAACACCGGGGAGCTGTTTTTT.

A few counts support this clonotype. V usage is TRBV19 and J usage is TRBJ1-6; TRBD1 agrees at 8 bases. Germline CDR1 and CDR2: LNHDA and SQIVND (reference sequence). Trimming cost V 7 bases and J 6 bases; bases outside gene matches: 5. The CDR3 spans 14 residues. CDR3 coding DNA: TGTGCCAGTATAGGCAGGGGGCTTAATTCACCCCTCCACTTT. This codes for CASIGRGLNSPLHF.

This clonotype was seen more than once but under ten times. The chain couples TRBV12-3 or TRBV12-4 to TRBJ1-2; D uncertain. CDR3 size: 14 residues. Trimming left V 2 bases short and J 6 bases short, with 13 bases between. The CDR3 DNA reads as TGTGCCAGCAGTTTATATGGCCTCGGGGATGGCTACACCTTC. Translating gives CASSLYGLGDGYTF.

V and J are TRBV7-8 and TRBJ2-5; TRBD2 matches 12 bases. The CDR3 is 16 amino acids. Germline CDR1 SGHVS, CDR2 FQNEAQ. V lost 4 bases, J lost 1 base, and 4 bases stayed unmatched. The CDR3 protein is CASSYGLAGIQETQYF. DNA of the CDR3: TGTGCCAGCAGCTATGGACTAGCGGGGATCCAAGAGACCCAGTACTTC.

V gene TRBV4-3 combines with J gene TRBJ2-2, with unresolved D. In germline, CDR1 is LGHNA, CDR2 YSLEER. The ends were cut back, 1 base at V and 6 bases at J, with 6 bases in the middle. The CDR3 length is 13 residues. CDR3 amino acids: CASSQGRAGELFF. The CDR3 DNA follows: TGCGCCAGCAGCCAAGGAAGGGCCGGGGAGCTGTTTTTT.

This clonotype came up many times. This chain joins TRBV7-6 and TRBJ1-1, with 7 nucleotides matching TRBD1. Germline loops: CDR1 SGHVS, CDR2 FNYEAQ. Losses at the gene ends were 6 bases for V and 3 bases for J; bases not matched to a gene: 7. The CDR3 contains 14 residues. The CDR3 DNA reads TGTGCCAGCAGTCCGGGGACAGCCTACACTGAAGCTTTCTTT. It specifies CASSPGTAYTEAFF.

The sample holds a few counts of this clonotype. The DNA of the CDR3 is TGTGCCAGCAGTTACTCTATCCGCGGGGGCTACACCTTC. Translating gives CASSYSIRGGYTF. This rearrangement joins TRBV6-5 to TRBJ1-2; D is unclear. The CDR3 runs to 13 residues. Germline lookup yields CDR1 MNHEY and CDR2 SVGAGI. Trimming removed 0 bases at V and 8 bases at J, with 10 bases between.

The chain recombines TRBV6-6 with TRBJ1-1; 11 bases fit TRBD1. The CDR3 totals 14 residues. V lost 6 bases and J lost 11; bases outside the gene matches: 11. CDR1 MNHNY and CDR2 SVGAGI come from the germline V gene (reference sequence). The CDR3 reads CASSLDRGRLYAFF. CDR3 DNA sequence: TGTGCCAGCAGCCTGGACAGGGGGCGGTTGTATGCTTTCTTT.

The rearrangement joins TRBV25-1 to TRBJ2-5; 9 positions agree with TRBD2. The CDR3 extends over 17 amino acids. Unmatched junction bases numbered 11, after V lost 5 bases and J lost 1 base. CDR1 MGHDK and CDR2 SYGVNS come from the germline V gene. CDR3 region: CASSRPLGRGGQETQYF. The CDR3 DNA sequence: TGTGCCAGCAGTCGCCCTCTGGGGCGGGGGGGCCAAGAGACCCAGTACTTC. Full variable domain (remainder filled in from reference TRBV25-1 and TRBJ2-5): EADIYQTPRYLVIGTGKKITLECSQTMGHDKMYWYQQDPGMELHLIHYSYGVNSTEKGDLSSESTVSRIRTEHFPLTLESARPSHTSQYLCASSRPLGRGGQETQYFGPGTRLLVL.

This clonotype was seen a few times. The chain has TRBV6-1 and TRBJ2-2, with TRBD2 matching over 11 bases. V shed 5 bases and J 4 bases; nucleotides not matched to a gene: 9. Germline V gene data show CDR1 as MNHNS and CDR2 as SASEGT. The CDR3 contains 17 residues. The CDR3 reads CASSSLAGGSSTGELFF. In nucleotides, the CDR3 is TGTGCCAGCAGTTCCCTAGCGGGGGGTTCCTCCACCGGGGAGCTGTTTTTT.

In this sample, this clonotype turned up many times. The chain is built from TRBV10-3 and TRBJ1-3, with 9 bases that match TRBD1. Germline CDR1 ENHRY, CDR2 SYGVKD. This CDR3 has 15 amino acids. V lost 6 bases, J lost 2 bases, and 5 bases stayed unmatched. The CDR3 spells CAIRTGQGTGNTIYF. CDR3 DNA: TGTGCCATCAGGACGGGACAGGGTACTGGAAACACCATATATTTT.